The 25 T cell receptor beta chains presented below share a single source sample, sequenced in a study of CD8+ T cells in alopecia areata. RNA was extracted and reverse transcribed into cDNA as the sequencing template. Only in-frame clones appear in the TCRdb table, and some are missing; sequencing was by immunoSEQ multiplex PCR. The sample includes roughly 120,000 clones, roughly 69% of them seen just once. Source material: CD4+ T cells sorted from blood. These receptor sequences come from a human donor in good health.

The genes are TRBV18 and TRBJ1-1; D perhaps matches TRBD1 (6 bases). CDR1 and CDR2 (germline): KGHSH, LQKENI. The CDR3 runs to 15 residues. The ends were cut back, 3 bases at V and 10 bases at J, with 21 bases in the middle. CDR3 loop: CASSPSTGTTGGAFF. CDR3 nucleotides: TGTGCCAGCTCACCCTCGACAGGCACCACCGGGGGAGCTTTCTTT.

The chain uses TRBV7-8 and TRBJ2-2; no reliable D call. The germline V gene has CDR1 SGHVS and CDR2 FQNEAQ. This CDR3 contains 13 residues. Trimming took 0 bases from V and 9 from J, leaving 8 bases between them. CDR3 sequence reads: CASSLALTRELFF. CDR3 DNA sequence: TGTGCCAGCAGCTTAGCCCTTACACGGGAGCTGTTTTTT.

The chain joins TRBV5-1 to TRBJ2-3; D possibly uses TRBD1 or TRBD2 (5 bases each). The CDR3 has 15 amino acids. The germline V and J ends were trimmed by 5 bases and 10 bases, with 23 bases remaining between them. Germline CDR1 reads SGHRS; CDR2 reads YFSETQ. The CDR3 DNA sequence: TGCGCCAGCAGTTATCCCGGGACGCCGAGTCGTCCGCAGTATTTT. It yields the protein CASSYPGTPSRPQYF.

CDR3 region: CASSPNPTAFTSTDTQYF. The DNA for the CDR3 is TGTGCCAGCAGCCCAAACCCTACTGCGTTTACTAGCACAGATACGCAGTATTTT. The chain carries TRBV7-3 and TRBJ2-3; D gene ambiguous. V lost 5 bases and J lost 0, with 21 bases in between. Germline CDR1 SGHTA, CDR2 FQGTGA. The CDR3 totals 18 residues.

The chain carries TRBV4-1 and TRBJ1-1, with D possibly TRBD1 on 6 matching bases. The CDR3 has 14 residues. Germline V gives CDR1 MGHRA, CDR2 YSYEKL. V was cut by 0 bases and J by 4 bases, with 9 bases left in between. DNA of the CDR3: TGCGCCAGCAGCCAAGAGGAGGGGGGCACTGAAGCTTTCTTT. It specifies CASSQEEGGTEAFF.

V is TRBV30 and J is TRBJ1-1; D is uncertain. The CDR3 is made up of 13 amino acids. Germline V gives CDR1 GTSNPN, CDR2 SVGIG (reference sequence). Trimming took 4 bases from V and 0 from J, leaving 9 bases between them. The DNA for the CDR3 is TGTGCCTGGAAAGGCCTGATGAACACTGAAGCTTTCTTT. Its protein is CAWKGLMNTEAFF.

The chain couples TRBV6-1 to TRBJ1-6; TRBD1 matches at 8 bases. Germline V gene data show CDR1 as MNHNS and CDR2 as SASEGT. The CDR3 sequence is 15 residues long. V gave up 2 bases and J gave up 8 bases; unmatched junction bases: 5. The CDR3 bases are TGTGCCAGCAGTGAACGGGCAGGGGGCGATTCACCCCTCCACTTT. Residues: CASSERAGGDSPLHF.

This chain uses TRBV30 with TRBJ1-1; TRBD1 is a possible D gene (5 bases). The germline V gene encodes CDR1 GTSNPN and CDR2 SVGIG (reference sequence). This CDR3 comprises 14 residues. V was shortened by 3 bases and J by 1 base, with 12 bases between the two germline ends. This chain's CDR3 is CAWSPDKPNTEAFF. The CDR3 DNA reads TGTGCCTGGAGCCCGGACAAACCGAACACTGAAGCTTTCTTT.

This clone was detected a few times. V gene TRBV9 combines with J gene TRBJ1-2; D gene ambiguous. The CDR3 has 14 residues. Germline V gene sequence: CDR1 SGDLS, CDR2 YYNGEE. Trimming took 0 bases from V and 4 from J, leaving 10 bases between them. CDR3 DNA sequence: TGTGCCAGCAGCGTAGAAACCGGACTCTATGGCTACACCTTC. This translates into CASSVETGLYGYTF.

The CDR3 loop reads CAISDSGAPNTEAFF. CDR3 nucleotides: TGTGCCATCAGTGACTCGGGGGCCCCAAACACTGAAGCTTTCTTT. The gene calls are TRBV10-3 and TRBJ1-1; possible D gene TRBD1, 6 bases. The length of the CDR3 is 15 residues. Germline V lookup: CDR1 ENHRY, CDR2 SYGVKD. The V end lost 3 bases, the J end lost 2 bases, and 13 bases lay between the germline ends.

V gene TRBV6-5 combines with J gene TRBJ1-2; TRBD1 agrees at 7 bases. Per the germline V gene, CDR1 is MNHEY and CDR2 is SVGAGI. The V segment lost 5 bases and the J segment 8 bases; nucleotides outside the gene matches: 8. The CDR3 has 13 amino acids. Here the CDR3 reads CASSRRDSDGYTF. The CDR3 coding sequence is TGTGCCAGCAGTCGCCGGGACAGCGACGGCTACACCTTC.

This CDR3 reads CASSLIQGAVGYTF. The DNA of the CDR3 is TGTGCCAGCAGCTTGATACAGGGGGCCGTTGGCTACACCTTC. The chain joins TRBV5-4 to TRBJ1-2; 9 bases fit TRBD1. Germline V CDR1 and CDR2: SGHNT, YYREEE (reference sequence). The CDR3 is made up of 14 amino acids. Trimming took 1 base from V and 7 from J; bases not matched to a gene: 5.

A few counts support this clone. This chain links TRBV10-2 with TRBJ2-3; TRBD2 matches 11 bases. V trimming: 8 bases; J trimming: 1 base; junction bases outside the gene matches: 2. The germline V gene encodes CDR1 WSHSY and CDR2 SAAADI. The CDR3 sequence is 14 residues long. The CDR3 protein is CASLAGGRTDTQYF. The CDR3 DNA reads as TGCGCCAGCTTAGCGGGGGGGCGCACAGATACGCAGTATTTT.

A few counts support this clone. V usage is TRBV2 and J usage is TRBJ2-3, with D maybe TRBD2 (5 bases). Germline CDR1 is SNHLY and CDR2 is FYNNEI. V was shortened by 2 bases and J by 2 bases, with 14 bases between the two germline ends. The CDR3 length is 16 residues. CDR3 coding DNA: TGTGCCAGCAGTGAACGGAGGCAGGCGTCCACAGATACGCAGTATTTT. The encoded protein is CASSERRQASTDTQYF.

V is TRBV6-6 and J is TRBJ1-2, with TRBD1 as a possible D gene (5 bases). V lost 4 bases and J 11 bases, leaving 11 bases between the germline ends. CDR1 is MNHNY, CDR2 SVGAGI, per germline (reference sequence). This CDR3 spans 11 amino acids. In DNA, the CDR3 is TGTGCCAGCAGTTTAACGACAGCATACACCTTC. Protein product: CASSLTTAYTF.

CDR3 nucleotides: TGCGCCAGCAGCCAAGATCCTAGCGGGGCCCGCATCACAGCAGAGACCCAGTACTTC. Amino acids: CASSQDPSGARITAETQYF. The J gene is TRBJ2-5, the V gene TRBV4-1, with 9 bases matching TRBD2. Losses at the gene ends were 0 bases for V and 4 bases for J; bases not matched to a gene: 15. In germline, CDR1 is MGHRA, CDR2 YSYEKL. There are 19 residues in the CDR3.

The chain links TRBV20-1 to TRBJ2-4; D might be TRBD2 (5 bases). Looked up from germline, CDR1 is DFQATT and CDR2 is SNEGSKA (reference sequence). This CDR3 is 11 amino acids long. V was clipped by 3 bases and J by 8 bases, with 8 bases between them. The CDR3 spells CSARLGDIQYF. CDR3 in DNA: TGCAGTGCTAGGTTGGGAGACATTCAGTACTTC.

This clone has more than one count but fewer than ten. V is TRBV9 and J is TRBJ2-2, with 7 bases lining up with TRBD1. The V gene's germline CDR1 is SGDLS and CDR2 YYNGEE. The CDR3 spans 14 residues. Trimming took 4 bases from V and 5 from J; bases not matched to a gene: 5. The CDR3 nucleotides are TGTGCCAGCAGCTCCCGACAGGGAACCGGGGAGCTGTTTTTT. Its translation: CASSSRQGTGELFF.

The chain links TRBV30 to TRBJ2-2; D is undetermined. This CDR3 has 14 amino acids. CDR1 GTSNPN and CDR2 SVGIG come from the germline V gene (reference sequence). The ends were cut back, 0 bases at V and 4 bases at J, with 9 bases in the middle. The CDR3 nucleotides are TGTGCCTGGAGTGTAAGTCGTCTCACCGGGGAGCTGTTTTTT. Protein: CAWSVSRLTGELFF. The full variable domain, with the rest looked up from reference TRBV30 and TRBJ2-2, is SQTIHQWPATLVQPVGSPLSLECTVEGTSNPNLYWYRQAAGRGLQLLFYSVGIGQISSEVPQNLSASRPQDRQFILSSKKLLLSDSGFYLCAWSVSRLTGELFFGEGSRLTVL.

This rearrangement joins TRBV19 to TRBJ1-2, with TRBD1 matching over 7 bases. V lost 3 bases, J lost 5 bases, and 3 bases stayed unmatched. Germline-derived CDR1 and CDR2 are LNHDA and SQIVND (reference sequence). The CDR3 contains 13 residues. CDR3 bases: TGTGCCAGTAGTATCTGGGACAGATATGGCTACACCTTC. It encodes CASSIWDRYGYTF.

The genes are TRBV5-1 and TRBJ2-6; no clear D gene. The length of the CDR3 is 16 residues. In germline, CDR1 is SGHRS, CDR2 YFSETQ. The V and J ends lost 7 bases and 2 bases respectively, with 16 bases between them. The CDR3 nucleotides are TGCGCCAGCTACTCCGCGGCAGGAGCTGGGGCCAACGTCCTGACTTTC. It translates to CASYSAAGAGANVLTF.

This chain links TRBV4-1 with TRBJ1-3; no definite D call. From germline, CDR1 is MGHRA and CDR2 YSYEKL. This CDR3 is 15 amino acids long. V was shortened by 0 bases and J by 0 bases, with 6 bases between the two germline ends. The CDR3 reads CASSQDGDSGNTIYF. The CDR3, as DNA: TGCGCCAGCAGCCAAGATGGGGACTCTGGAAACACCATATATTTT.

The genes are TRBV2 and TRBJ1-1; TRBD1 is a possible D gene (6 bases). This CDR3 contains 13 residues. Germline CDR1 is SNHLY and CDR2 is FYNNEI. V gave up 7 bases and J gave up 2 bases, with 11 bases separating them. CDR3 in DNA: TGTGCCAGCAACTACAGGGAAAACACTGAAGCTTTCTTT. Translating gives CASNYRENTEAFF.

This chain uses TRBV29-1 with TRBJ2-2; the match to TRBD1 covers 7 bases. The germline gives CDR1 SQVTM, CDR2 ANQGSEA. Trimming cost V 4 bases and J 0 bases; bases outside gene matches: 8. This CDR3 has 16 amino acids. The CDR3 DNA reads as TGCAGCGTTGCGACAGGGCAGAGACCGAACACCGGGGAGCTGTTTTTT. Translation: CSVATGQRPNTGELFF.

The chain combines TRBV5-6 with TRBJ2-7; no firm D call. The V end lost 4 bases, the J end lost 4 bases, and 6 bases lay between the germline ends. Germline loops: CDR1 SGHDT, CDR2 YYEEEE. CDR3 length: 11 residues. CDR3 bases: TGTGCCAGCAGCCGCCTTTACGAGCAGTACTTC. Translating it yields CASSRLYEQYF.